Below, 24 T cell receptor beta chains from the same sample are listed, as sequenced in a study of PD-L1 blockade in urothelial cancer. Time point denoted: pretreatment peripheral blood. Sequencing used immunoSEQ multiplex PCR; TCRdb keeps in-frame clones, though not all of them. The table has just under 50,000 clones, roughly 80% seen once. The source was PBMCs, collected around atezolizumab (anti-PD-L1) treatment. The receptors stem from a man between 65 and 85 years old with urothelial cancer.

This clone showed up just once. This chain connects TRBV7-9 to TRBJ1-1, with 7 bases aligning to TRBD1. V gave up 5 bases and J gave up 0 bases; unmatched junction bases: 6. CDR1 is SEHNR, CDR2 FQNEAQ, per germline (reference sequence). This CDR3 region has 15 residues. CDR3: CASSPTGQMNTEAFF. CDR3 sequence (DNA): TGTGCCAGCAGCCCCACGGGACAGATGAACACTGAAGCTTTCTTT.

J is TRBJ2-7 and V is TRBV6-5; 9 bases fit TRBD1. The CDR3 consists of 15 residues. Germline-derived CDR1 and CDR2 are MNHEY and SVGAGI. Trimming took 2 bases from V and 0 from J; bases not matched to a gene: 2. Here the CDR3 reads CASSYRQGGSYEQYF. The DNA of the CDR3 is TGTGCCAGCAGTTACAGACAGGGGGGCTCCTACGAGCAGTACTTC.

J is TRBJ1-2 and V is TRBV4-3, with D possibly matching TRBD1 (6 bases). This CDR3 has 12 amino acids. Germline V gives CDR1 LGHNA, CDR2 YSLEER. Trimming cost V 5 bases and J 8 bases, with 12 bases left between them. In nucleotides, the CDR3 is TGCGCCAGCAGCGCTACAGGGTCCGGCTACACCTTC. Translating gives CASSATGSGYTF.

The CDR3 loop is CASSELGQGQQPQHF. The CDR3 DNA reads as TGTGCCAGCAGTGAACTGGGACAGGGCCAACAGCCCCAGCATTTT. The J gene is TRBJ1-5, the V gene TRBV2; TRBD1 matches at 9 bases. The germline V gene has CDR1 SNHLY and CDR2 FYNNEI. The V segment lost 2 bases and the J segment 7 bases; nucleotides outside the gene matches: 6. The CDR3 runs to 15 residues.

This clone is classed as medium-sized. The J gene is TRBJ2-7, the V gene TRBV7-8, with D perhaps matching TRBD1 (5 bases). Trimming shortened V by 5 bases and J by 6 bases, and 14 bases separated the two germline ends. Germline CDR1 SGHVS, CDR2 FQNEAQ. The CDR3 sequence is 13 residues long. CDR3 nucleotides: TGTGCCAGCAGCCTAAACCAGGGTGGCGAGCAGTACTTC. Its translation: CASSLNQGGEQYF.

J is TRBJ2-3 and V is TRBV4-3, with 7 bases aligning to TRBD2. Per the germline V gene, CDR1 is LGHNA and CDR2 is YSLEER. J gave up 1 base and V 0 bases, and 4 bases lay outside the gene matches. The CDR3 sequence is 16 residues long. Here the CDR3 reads CASSQEGLAGTDTQYF. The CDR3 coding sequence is TGCGCCAGCAGCCAAGAAGGCCTAGCGGGCACAGATACGCAGTATTTT.

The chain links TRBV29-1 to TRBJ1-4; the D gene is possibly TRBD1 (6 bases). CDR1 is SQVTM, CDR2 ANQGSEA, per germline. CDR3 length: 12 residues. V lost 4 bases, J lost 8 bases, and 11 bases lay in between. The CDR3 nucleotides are TGCAGCGTTGGACAGCAGGGGGAAAAACTGTTTTTT. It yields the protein CSVGQQGEKLFF.

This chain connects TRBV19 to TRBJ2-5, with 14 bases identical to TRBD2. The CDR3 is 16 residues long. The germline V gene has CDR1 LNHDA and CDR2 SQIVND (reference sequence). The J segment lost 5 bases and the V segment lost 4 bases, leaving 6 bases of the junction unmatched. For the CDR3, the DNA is TGTGCCAGTAGTAACTCCTGGACTAGCGGGAGGGAGACCCAGTACTTC. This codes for CASSNSWTSGRETQYF.

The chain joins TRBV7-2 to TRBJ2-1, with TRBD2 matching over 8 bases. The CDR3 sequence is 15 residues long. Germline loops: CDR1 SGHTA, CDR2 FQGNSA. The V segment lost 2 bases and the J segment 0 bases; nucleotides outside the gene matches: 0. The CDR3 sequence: CASSLSGSSYNEQFF. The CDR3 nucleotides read TGTGCCAGCAGCTTAAGCGGGAGCTCCTACAATGAGCAGTTCTTC.

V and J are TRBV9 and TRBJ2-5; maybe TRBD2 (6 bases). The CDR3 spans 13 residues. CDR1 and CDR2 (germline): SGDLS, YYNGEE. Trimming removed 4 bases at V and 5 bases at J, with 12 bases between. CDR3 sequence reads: CASSTGRRETQYF. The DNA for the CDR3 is TGTGCCAGCAGCACCGGGAGAAGGGAGACCCAGTACTTC.

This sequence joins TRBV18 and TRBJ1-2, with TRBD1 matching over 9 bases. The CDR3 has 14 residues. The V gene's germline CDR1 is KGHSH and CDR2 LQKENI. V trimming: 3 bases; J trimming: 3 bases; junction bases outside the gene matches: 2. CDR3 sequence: CASSPRDRDYGYTF. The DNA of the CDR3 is TGTGCCAGCTCACCTCGGGACAGGGACTATGGCTACACCTTC.

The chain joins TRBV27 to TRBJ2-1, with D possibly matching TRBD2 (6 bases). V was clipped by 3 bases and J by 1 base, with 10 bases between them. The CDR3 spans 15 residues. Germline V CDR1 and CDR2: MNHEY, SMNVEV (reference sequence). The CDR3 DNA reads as TGTGCCAGCAGTTTTCCTGGGGGGTCCTACAATGAGCAGTTCTTC. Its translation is CASSFPGGSYNEQFF.

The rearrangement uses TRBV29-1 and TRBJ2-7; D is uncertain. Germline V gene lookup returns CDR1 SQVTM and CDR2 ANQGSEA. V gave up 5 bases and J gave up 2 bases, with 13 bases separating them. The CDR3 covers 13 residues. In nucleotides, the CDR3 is TGCAGCGTTCTTGGTTACAGCACCTACGAGCAGTACTTC. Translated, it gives CSVLGYSTYEQYF.

CDR3: CASSSGLAAQGDIQYF. The CDR3, as DNA: TGCGCCAGCAGCTCGGGACTAGCGGCCCAAGGGGACATTCAGTACTTC. The genes are TRBV5-1 and TRBJ2-4, with 11 bases fitting TRBD2. Per the germline V gene, CDR1 is SGHRS and CDR2 is YFSETQ. V was clipped by 3 bases and J by 8 bases; unmatched bases: 10. This CDR3 spans 16 amino acids.

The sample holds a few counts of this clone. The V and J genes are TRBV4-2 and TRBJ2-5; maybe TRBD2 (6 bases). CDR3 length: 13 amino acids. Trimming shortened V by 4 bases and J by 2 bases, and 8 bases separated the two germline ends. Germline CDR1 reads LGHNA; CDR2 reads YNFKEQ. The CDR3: CASSRREQETQYF. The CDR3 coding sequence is TGTGCCAGCAGCCGCCGGGAGCAAGAGACCCAGTACTTC.

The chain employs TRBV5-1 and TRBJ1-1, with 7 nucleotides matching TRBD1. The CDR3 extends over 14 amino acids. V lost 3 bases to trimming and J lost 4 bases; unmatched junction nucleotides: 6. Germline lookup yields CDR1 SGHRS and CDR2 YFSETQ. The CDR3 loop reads CASSSGTDGTEAFF. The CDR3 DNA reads TGCGCCAGCAGCTCCGGGACAGACGGCACTGAAGCTTTCTTT.

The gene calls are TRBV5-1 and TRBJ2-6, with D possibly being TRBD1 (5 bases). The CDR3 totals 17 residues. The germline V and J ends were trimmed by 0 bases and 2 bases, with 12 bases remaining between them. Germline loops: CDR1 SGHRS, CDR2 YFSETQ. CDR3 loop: CASSLGSGKTGANVLTF. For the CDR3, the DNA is TGCGCCAGCAGCTTGGGATCAGGGAAGACTGGGGCCAACGTCCTGACTTTC.

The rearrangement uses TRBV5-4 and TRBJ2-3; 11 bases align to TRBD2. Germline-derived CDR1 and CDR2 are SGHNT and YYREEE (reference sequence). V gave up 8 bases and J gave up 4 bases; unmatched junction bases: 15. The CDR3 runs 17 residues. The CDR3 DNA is TGTGCCAGTGCAAGTCGGGGTAGCGGGGGGGTTTCAGATACGCAGTATTTT. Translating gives CASASRGSGGVSDTQYF.

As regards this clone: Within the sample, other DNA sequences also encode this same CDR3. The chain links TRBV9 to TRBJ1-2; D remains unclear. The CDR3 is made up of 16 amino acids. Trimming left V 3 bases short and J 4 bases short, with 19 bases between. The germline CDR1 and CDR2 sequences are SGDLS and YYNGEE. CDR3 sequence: CASSAPRGGHLYGYTF. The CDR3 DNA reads TGTGCCAGCAGCGCCCCCCGGGGAGGCCATCTCTATGGCTACACCTTC.

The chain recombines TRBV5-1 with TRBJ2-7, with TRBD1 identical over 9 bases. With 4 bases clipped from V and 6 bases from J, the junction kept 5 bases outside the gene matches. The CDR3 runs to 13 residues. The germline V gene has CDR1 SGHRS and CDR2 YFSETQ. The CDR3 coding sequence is TGCGCCAGCAGCGGAGAGACAGGGGGCGAGCAGTACTTC. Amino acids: CASSGETGGEQYF.

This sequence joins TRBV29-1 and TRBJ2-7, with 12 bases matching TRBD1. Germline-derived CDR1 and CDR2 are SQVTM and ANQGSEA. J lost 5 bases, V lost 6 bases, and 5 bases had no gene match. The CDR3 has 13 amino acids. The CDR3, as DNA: TGCAGCGTCACGGGACAGGGGGCCGACGAGCAGTACTTC. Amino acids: CSVTGQGADEQYF.

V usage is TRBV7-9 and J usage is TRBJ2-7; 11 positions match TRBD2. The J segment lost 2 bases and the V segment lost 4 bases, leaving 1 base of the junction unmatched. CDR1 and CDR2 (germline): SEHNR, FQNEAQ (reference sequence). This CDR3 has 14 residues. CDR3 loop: CASSYSGGAYEQYF. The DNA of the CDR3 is TGTGCCAGCAGCTATAGCGGGGGGGCCTACGAGCAGTACTTC.

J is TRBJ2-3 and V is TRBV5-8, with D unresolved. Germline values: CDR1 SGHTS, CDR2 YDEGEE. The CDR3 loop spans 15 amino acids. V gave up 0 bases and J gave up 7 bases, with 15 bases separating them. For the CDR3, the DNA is TGTGCCAGCAGCTTGGGCCCCTTACTTCCTAATACGCAGTATTTT. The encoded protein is CASSLGPLLPNTQYF.

CDR3: CATRPRREGLNEQFF. In DNA, the CDR3 is TGTGCCACCAGACCACGGCGGGAGGGCCTCAATGAGCAGTTCTTC. This chain uses TRBV15 with TRBJ2-1; 9 bases map to TRBD2. After removal of 6 bases from V and 6 bases from J, the junction contained 9 bases not matched to a gene. The CDR3 consists of 15 residues. Germline V gene lookup returns CDR1 LNHNV and CDR2 YYDKDF (reference sequence).